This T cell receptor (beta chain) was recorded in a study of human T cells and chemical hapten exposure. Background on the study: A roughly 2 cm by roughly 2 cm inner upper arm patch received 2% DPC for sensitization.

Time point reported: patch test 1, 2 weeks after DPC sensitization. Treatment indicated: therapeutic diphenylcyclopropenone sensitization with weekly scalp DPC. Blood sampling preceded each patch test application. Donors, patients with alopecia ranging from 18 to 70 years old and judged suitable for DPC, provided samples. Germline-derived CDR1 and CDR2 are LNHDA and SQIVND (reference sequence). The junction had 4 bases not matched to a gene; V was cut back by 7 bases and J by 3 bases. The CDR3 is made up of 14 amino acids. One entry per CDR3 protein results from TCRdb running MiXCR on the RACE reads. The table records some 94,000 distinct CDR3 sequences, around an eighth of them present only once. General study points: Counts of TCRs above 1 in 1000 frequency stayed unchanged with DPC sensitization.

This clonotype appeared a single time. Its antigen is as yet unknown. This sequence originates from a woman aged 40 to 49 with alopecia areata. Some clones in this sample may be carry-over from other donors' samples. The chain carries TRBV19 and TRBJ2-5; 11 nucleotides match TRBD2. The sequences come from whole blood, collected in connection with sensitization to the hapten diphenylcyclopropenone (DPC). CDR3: CASNQGLAEETQYF. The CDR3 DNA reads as TGTGCCAGTAATCAGGGACTAGCGGAAGAGACCCAGTACTTC. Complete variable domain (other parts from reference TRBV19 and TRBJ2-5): DGGITQSPKYLFRKEGQNVTLSCEQNLNHDAMYWYRQDPGQGLRLIYYSQIVNDFQKGDIAEGYSVSREKKESFPLTVTSAQKNPTAFYLCASNQGLAEETQYFGPGTRLLVL.